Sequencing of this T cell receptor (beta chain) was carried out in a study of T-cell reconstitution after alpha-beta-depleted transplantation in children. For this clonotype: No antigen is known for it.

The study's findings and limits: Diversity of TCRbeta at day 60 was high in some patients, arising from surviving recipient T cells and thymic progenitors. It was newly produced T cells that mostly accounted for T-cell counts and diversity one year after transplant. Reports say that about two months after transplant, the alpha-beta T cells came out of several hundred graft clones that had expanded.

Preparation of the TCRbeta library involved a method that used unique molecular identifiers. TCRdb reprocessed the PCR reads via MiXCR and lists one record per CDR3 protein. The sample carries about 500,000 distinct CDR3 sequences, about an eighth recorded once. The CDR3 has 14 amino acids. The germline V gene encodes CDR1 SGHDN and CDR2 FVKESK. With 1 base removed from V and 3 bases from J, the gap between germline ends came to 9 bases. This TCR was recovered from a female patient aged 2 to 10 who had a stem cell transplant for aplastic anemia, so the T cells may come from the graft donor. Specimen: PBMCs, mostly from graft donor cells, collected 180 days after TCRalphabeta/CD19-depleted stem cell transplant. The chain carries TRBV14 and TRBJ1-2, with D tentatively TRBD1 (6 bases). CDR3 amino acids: CASSQVGAYYGYTF. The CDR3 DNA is TGTGCCAGCAGCCAAGTGGGGGCATACTATGGCTACACCTTC.